The clone carrying this T cell receptor beta chain was seen many times. Its antigen is undetermined. This entry belongs to a study of T-cell reconstitution after alpha-beta-depleted transplantation in children. Construction of the TCRbeta library involved unique molecular identifiers. MiXCR, applied by TCRdb to the PCR reads, yields one record per CDR3 protein. The sample lists hundreds of thousands of distinct CDR3 sequences, about 10% occurring once. The V gene lost 0 bases and the J gene lost 8 bases, with 6 bases spanning the gap. Germline values: CDR1 SGHRS, CDR2 YFSETQ. The CDR3 contains 12 residues. Overall study findings and caveats: Reports say that about two months after transplant, the alpha-beta T cells came out of several hundred graft clones that had expanded. One year after transplant, T-cell counts and diversity came mostly from newly produced T cells.

The chain carries TRBV5-1 and TRBJ2-1; D unresolved. This specimen was PBMCs, taken before TCRalphabeta/CD19-depleted stem cell transplant. The TCR originated in a child aged 2 to 10 with inherited bone marrow failure, due to receive a stem cell transplant. CDR3: CASSLGADEQFF. The CDR3 DNA sequence: TGCGCCAGCAGCTTGGGTGCGGATGAGCAGTTCTTC.